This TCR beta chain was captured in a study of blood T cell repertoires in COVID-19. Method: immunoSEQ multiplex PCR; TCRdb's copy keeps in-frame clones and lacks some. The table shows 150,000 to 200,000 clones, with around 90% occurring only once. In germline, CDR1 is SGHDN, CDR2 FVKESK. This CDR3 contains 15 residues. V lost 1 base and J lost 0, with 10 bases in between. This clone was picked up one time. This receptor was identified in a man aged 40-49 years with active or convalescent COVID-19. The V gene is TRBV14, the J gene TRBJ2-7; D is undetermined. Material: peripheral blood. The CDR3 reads CASSQAGSGSYEQYF. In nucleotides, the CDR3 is TGTGCCAGCAGCCAAGCTGGGTCAGGCTCCTACGAGCAGTACTTC.